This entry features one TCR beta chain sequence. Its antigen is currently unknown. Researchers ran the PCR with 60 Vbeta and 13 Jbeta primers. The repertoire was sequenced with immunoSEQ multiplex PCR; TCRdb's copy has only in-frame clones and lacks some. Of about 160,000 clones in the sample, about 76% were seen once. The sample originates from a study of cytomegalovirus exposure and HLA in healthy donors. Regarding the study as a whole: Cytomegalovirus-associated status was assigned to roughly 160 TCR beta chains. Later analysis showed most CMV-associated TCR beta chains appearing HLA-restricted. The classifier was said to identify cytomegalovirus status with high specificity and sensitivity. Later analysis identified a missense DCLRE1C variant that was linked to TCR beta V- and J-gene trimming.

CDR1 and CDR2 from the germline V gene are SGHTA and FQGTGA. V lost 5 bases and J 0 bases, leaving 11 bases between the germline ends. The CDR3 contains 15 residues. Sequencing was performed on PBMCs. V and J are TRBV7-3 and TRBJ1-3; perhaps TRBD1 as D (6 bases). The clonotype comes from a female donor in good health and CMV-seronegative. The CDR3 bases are TGTGCCAGCAGCCTCACAGGGAGCTCTGGAAACACCATATATTTT. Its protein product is CASSLTGSSGNTIYF.